Shown below are 27 T cell receptor beta chains from a single sample sequenced in a study of T cell responses to AZD1222 COVID-19 vaccine (dated by TCRdb to the early 2020s). The library was made by the immunoSEQ multiplex PCR assay. TCRdb limited this immuneACCESS table to in-frame rearrangements with V and J called. A share of clones is missing; checked studies link under half to unresolved V genes, and the rest is unexplained. The sample has around 70,000 clones on record, around 85% of them singletons. Just over 20% of the sample goes to the ten largest clones. The time point label, read with the paper, signifies: baseline before first vaccination. Here the sequenced sample was peripheral blood, taken on day 0 of AZD1222 vaccination. These receptors were taken from an adult in good health.

The chain couples TRBV5-4 to TRBJ2-5, with a possible D match to TRBD2 (5 bases). The V gene lost 2 bases and the J gene lost 5 bases, with 10 bases spanning the gap. CDR1 is SGHNT and CDR2 is YYREEE in the germline V gene (reference sequence). The CDR3 length is 13 residues. This CDR3 is CASSLAGGETQYF. The CDR3 DNA sequence: TGTGCCAGCAGCTTAGCTGGAGGCGAGACCCAGTACTTC.

With regard to this clone: Other DNA sequences in the sample encode the same CDR3. The chain joins TRBV9 to TRBJ2-7, with no clear D. V was pared by 2 bases and J by 1 base, with 7 bases between. The CDR3 totals 13 residues. Germline loops: CDR1 SGDLS, CDR2 YYNGEE. Written as DNA, the CDR3 is TGTGCCAGCAGCGTGACACCGTCCTACGAGCAGTACTTC. Its protein product is CASSVTPSYEQYF.

The chain is built from TRBV3-1 (or the pseudogene TRBV3-2) and TRBJ2-7; the D gene is possibly TRBD1 (6 bases). The CDR3 is made up of 15 amino acids. V gave up 0 bases and J gave up 2 bases, with 11 bases separating them. Germline CDR1 LGHDT, CDR2 YNNKEL (reference sequence). The CDR3 protein is CASSQDHGQPYEQYF. In DNA, the CDR3 is TGTGCCAGCAGCCAAGATCATGGACAGCCCTACGAGCAGTACTTC.

This clone was counted a single time. The CDR3 protein is CATSGPGSQSGNTIYF. As DNA, the CDR3 is TGTGCCACCAGTGGACCGGGCTCCCAATCTGGAAACACCATATATTTT. The rearrangement links TRBV24-1 to TRBJ1-3; no definite D call. V lost 5 bases, J lost 1 base, and 14 bases lay in between. This CDR3 has 16 amino acids. Germline CDR1 and CDR2: KGHDR and SFDVKD.

This chain joins TRBV7-6 and TRBJ2-7; 11 bases are shared with TRBD2. CDR1 SGHVS and CDR2 FNYEAQ come from the germline V gene. With 5 bases clipped from V and 7 bases from J, the junction kept 10 bases outside the gene matches. The CDR3 length is 15 residues. CDR3 nucleotides: TGTGCCAGCAGCCAAATAGCGGGAGGGCCAGGGGAGCAGTACTTC. It yields the protein CASSQIAGGPGEQYF.

The chain links TRBV27 to TRBJ1-1, with D perhaps TRBD1 (5 bases). CDR3 length equals 15 residues. The V end lost 1 base, the J end lost 1 base, and 10 bases lay between the germline ends. Germline CDR1 MNHEY, CDR2 SMNVEV (reference sequence). In DNA, the CDR3 is TGTGCCAGCAGTTTATACGGGACGGAGAACACTGAAGCTTTCTTT. Translating gives CASSLYGTENTEAFF.

V usage is TRBV9 and J usage is TRBJ1-1; maybe TRBD1 (5 bases). The germline V and J ends were trimmed by 2 bases and 4 bases, with 15 bases remaining between them. The CDR3 length is 15 residues. Germline V CDR1 and CDR2: SGDLS, YYNGEE. The CDR3 DNA follows: TGTGCCAGCAGCGTGGACACACATGGGAGCACTGAAGCTTTCTTT. This codes for CASSVDTHGSTEAFF.

The gene calls are TRBV4-2 and TRBJ2-3; unclear D gene. Germline V gene data show CDR1 as LGHNA and CDR2 as YNFKEQ. Between the trimmed V and J ends, which lost 4 bases and 4 bases, there was a span of 12 bases. The CDR3 loop spans 14 amino acids. The CDR3 protein is CASSPNGGADTQYF. As DNA, the CDR3 is TGTGCCAGCAGCCCCAATGGTGGTGCAGATACGCAGTATTTT.

The CDR3 here is CASSPLSGLLKKATDTQYF. In DNA, the CDR3 is TGTGCCAGCTCACCGCTATCAGGCCTCTTGAAAAAGGCGACAGATACGCAGTATTTT. The J gene is TRBJ2-3, the V gene TRBV18; no definite D call. Trimming stripped 3 bases from V and 3 bases from J, with 25 bases between. Germline V lookup: CDR1 KGHSH, CDR2 LQKENI. This CDR3 region has 19 residues.

V is TRBV5-1 and J is TRBJ2-7; possibly TRBD1 or TRBD2 for D (6 bases each). This CDR3 has 14 amino acids. V was clipped by 4 bases and J by 7 bases, with 18 bases between them. Germline CDR1 and CDR2: SGHRS and YFSETQ. CDR3 region: CASSLGPGAGEQYF. DNA for the CDR3: TGCGCCAGCAGCCTAGGACCGGGGGCGGGGGAGCAGTACTTC. Combining the CDR3 with reference TRBV5-1 and TRBJ2-7 gives the whole variable domain KAGVTQTPRYLIKTRGQQVTLSCSPISGHRSVSWYQQTPGQGLQFLFEYFSETQRNKGNFPGRFSGRQFSNSRSEMNVSTLELGDSALYLCASSLGPGAGEQYFGPGTRLTVT.

The chain recombines TRBV6-5 with TRBJ2-7; D is unclear. Trimming pared 2 bases from V and 3 bases from J, leaving 11 bases between. This CDR3 is built from 14 residues. Germline-derived CDR1 and CDR2 are MNHEY and SVGAGI. CDR3: CASSYGVGRYEQYF. CDR3 coding DNA: TGTGCCAGCAGTTACGGCGTAGGGCGCTACGAGCAGTACTTC.

The CDR3 DNA is TGTGCCAGTAGGAGACAGGGTACAGATACGCAGTATTTT. It codes for CASRRQGTDTQYF. The chain uses TRBV19 and TRBJ2-3; TRBD1 agrees at 7 bases. Germline lookup yields CDR1 LNHDA and CDR2 SQIVND (reference sequence). This CDR3 has 13 residues. The trim removed 6 bases at V and 3 bases at J, leaving 3 bases unmatched.

The CDR3 coding sequence is TGTGCCAGCAGCCCTCTACGGGGGAGTGAGCAGTTCTTC. Protein product: CASSPLRGSEQFF. The chain uses TRBV14 and TRBJ2-1; D is perhaps TRBD2 (6 bases). CDR1 is SGHDN, CDR2 FVKESK, per germline. CDR3 length equals 13 residues. V was pared by 4 bases and J by 9 bases, with 13 bases between.

The chain is built from TRBV3-1 (or the pseudogene TRBV3-2) and TRBJ2-2, with D unresolved. V gave up 10 bases and J gave up 5 bases, with 11 bases separating them. CDR1 and CDR2 from the germline V gene are LGHDT and YNNKEL (reference sequence). CDR3 size: 12 residues. The CDR3 sequence is CATKLVTGELFF. In nucleotides, the CDR3 is TGTGCCACCAAGCTTGTAACCGGGGAGCTGTTTTTT.

V usage is TRBV9 and J usage is TRBJ2-1; no clear D. The CDR3 has 15 amino acids. Germline V gene sequence: CDR1 SGDLS, CDR2 YYNGEE. Trimming took off 6 bases at V and 10 bases at J, with 23 bases between the two ends. CDR3: CASTPHLTPLVEQFF. CDR3 in DNA: TGTGCCAGCACCCCCCATCTGACCCCTTTAGTCGAGCAGTTCTTC.

This CDR3 is CASSVAGGEYNEQFF. The CDR3 DNA is TGTGCCAGCAGCGTTGCCGGAGGGGAATACAATGAGCAGTTCTTC. The V gene is TRBV9, the J gene TRBJ2-1; D is perhaps TRBD2 (6 bases). The CDR3 length is 15 residues. The ends were cut back, 2 bases at V and 4 bases at J, with 13 bases in the middle. Germline V lookup: CDR1 SGDLS, CDR2 YYNGEE.

This rearrangement joins TRBV12-3 or TRBV12-4 to TRBJ2-7; TRBD1 aligns across 8 bases. J lost 3 bases, V lost 5 bases, and 3 bases had no gene match. The CDR3 covers 13 residues. CDR3 residues: CASSRQGNYEQYF. In DNA, the CDR3 is TGTGCCAGCAGTAGACAGGGGAACTACGAGCAGTACTTC.

The V and J genes are TRBV18 and TRBJ2-3, with D possibly matching TRBD2 (5 bases). V was trimmed by 6 bases and J by 6 bases, leaving 13 bases between them. The CDR3 is 13 amino acids. Germline CDR1 KGHSH, CDR2 LQKENI. The CDR3 loop reads CASSGGAGDTQYF. The CDR3 nucleotides read TGTGCCAGCTCTGGCGGCGCGGGCGATACGCAGTATTTT. Based on the CDR3 plus reference TRBV18 and TRBJ2-3, the full variable domain is NAGVMQNPRHLVRRRGQEARLRCSPMKGHSHVYWYRQLPEEGLKFMVYLQKENIIDESGMPKERFSAEFPKEGPSILRIQQVVRGDSAAYFCASSGGAGDTQYFGPGTRLTVL.

The chain joins TRBV19 to TRBJ2-3, with 7 bases that match TRBD1. The CDR3 is 16 residues long. The junction had 8 bases not matched to a gene; V was cut back by 5 bases and J by 0 bases. Germline V lookup: CDR1 LNHDA, CDR2 SQIVND (reference sequence). As DNA, the CDR3 is TGTGCCAGTAGTCAAACACCACAGGGGAGCACAGATACGCAGTATTTT. Its translation: CASSQTPQGSTDTQYF.

The chain uses TRBV18 and TRBJ1-1, with 8 bases that match TRBD1. The length of the CDR3 is 16 residues. V lost 4 bases and J lost 0; bases outside the gene matches: 7. Germline-derived CDR1 and CDR2 are KGHSH and LQKENI. The CDR3 region has the DNA TGTGCCAGCTCACTGACCAGGGGGCAAGTGAACACTGAAGCTTTCTTT. This gives the protein CASSLTRGQVNTEAFF.

This chain links TRBV12-2 with TRBJ2-1; TRBD1 is the table's D call and was not checked against the DNA. TRBV12-2 is a known pseudogene. The CDR3 has 15 amino acids. The CDR3 protein is CASRRIKDIRYEQFF. CDR3 DNA sequence: TGTGCAAGTCGCCGAATCAAGGACATCCGTTATGAGCAGTTCTTC.

The chain is built from TRBV5-6 and TRBJ2-3, with D perhaps matching TRBD1 or TRBD2 (5 bases each). Trimming left V 0 bases short and J 5 bases short, with 13 bases between. Germline CDR1 is SGHDT and CDR2 is YYEEEE. CDR3 length equals 15 residues. The CDR3 loop reads CASSLVGGGGDTQYF. The CDR3 bases are TGTGCCAGCAGCTTGGTTGGGGGTGGAGGAGATACGCAGTATTTT.

This sequence joins TRBV9 and TRBJ1-3; tentatively, D is TRBD1 (5 bases). Trimming pared 2 bases from V and 8 bases from J, leaving 11 bases between. The CDR3 is 13 residues long. In germline, CDR1 is SGDLS, CDR2 YYNGEE. CDR3 residues: CASSVQGRDTIYF. CDR3 nucleotides: TGTGCCAGCAGCGTCCAGGGTCGGGACACCATATATTTT.

The V gene is TRBV27, the J gene TRBJ1-5; D might be TRBD1 (5 bases). The CDR3 spans 15 residues. Germline V CDR1 and CDR2: MNHEY, SMNVEV (reference sequence). Trimming removed 5 bases at V and 1 base at J, with 12 bases between. DNA for the CDR3: TGTGCCAGCAGTGGGGGGAGGGTCAGCAATCAGCCCCAGCATTTT. Its protein product is CASSGGRVSNQPQHF.

The chain is built from TRBV23-1 and TRBJ1-3; D is undetermined. Being an ORF, TRBV23-1 has a function that is uncertain. The V end was cut by 0 bases, the J end by 2 bases, with 11 bases between. The CDR3 covers 16 residues. The DNA for the CDR3 is TGCGCCAGCAGTCAATCTCGCCGGGCAGCTGGAAACACCATATATTTT. Protein: CASSQSRRAAGNTIYF.

V and J are TRBV11-2 and TRBJ2-6; TRBD1 agrees at 7 bases. V shed 5 bases and J 4 bases; nucleotides not matched to a gene: 17. This CDR3 spans 19 amino acids. The germline gives CDR1 SGHAT, CDR2 FQNNGV. The CDR3 coding sequence is TGTGCCAGCAGCGCCATGGCAAGAAGACAGGGCTCGGGGGCCAACGTCCTGACTTTC. As protein: CASSAMARRQGSGANVLTF.

The chain uses TRBV29-1 and TRBJ1-1; possible D gene TRBD1, 6 bases. V was cut by 1 base and J by 1 base, with 16 bases left in between. The CDR3 extends over 16 amino acids. Germline CDR1 and CDR2: SQVTM and ANQGSEA. This CDR3 reads CSVEGVGGRKNTEAFF. CDR3 in DNA: TGCAGCGTTGAAGGGGTCGGGGGGCGAAAGAACACTGAAGCTTTCTTT.